This entry lists 7 T cell receptor beta chains sequenced from one sample in a study of identical twins. Using its own MiXCR run on the 5' RACE reads, TCRdb lists one record per CDR3 protein. The sample contains roughly 500,000 distinct CDR3 sequences, roughly a fifth of which appear only once. These data are also associated with another study on T cells expressing NK-cell markers.

Sequenced material: CD4+ T cells sorted from blood. All receptors derive from a woman aged 18-35 years in good health.

This clonotype showed up just a few times. This chain joins TRBV5-1 and TRBJ2-7; a possible D gene is TRBD1 (6 bases). The CDR3 is made up of 17 amino acids. Deletions cut 0 bases from V and 1 base from J, with 17 bases between. The V gene's germline CDR1 is SGHRS and CDR2 YFSETQ. The CDR3, as DNA: TGCGCCAGCAGCTTGGAACCTCAGGGGTTGATGTCCTACGAGCAGTACTTC. It yields the protein CASSLEPQGLMSYEQYF.

This clonotype was recorded a few times. The genes are TRBV3-1 and TRBJ1-1; D might be TRBD1 (6 bases). Trimming removed 3 bases at V and 5 bases at J, with 10 bases between. Per the germline V gene, CDR1 is LGHDT and CDR2 is YNNKEL (reference sequence). This CDR3 is 13 amino acids long. CDR3 region: CASSQTGPTEAFF. The CDR3 region has the DNA TGTGCCAGCAGCCAGACAGGACCAACTGAAGCTTTCTTT.

The chain carries TRBV20-1 and TRBJ2-1; D gene uncertain. The CDR3 contains 14 residues. Trimming left V 2 bases short and J 0 bases short, with 8 bases between. CDR1 and CDR2 (germline): DFQATT, SNEGSKA (reference sequence). CDR3 in amino acids: CSARTLSSYNEQFF. In nucleotides, the CDR3 is TGCAGTGCTAGAACTCTCAGCTCCTACAATGAGCAGTTCTTC.

This clonotype was recorded at least ten times. The chain uses TRBV6-5 and TRBJ2-1, with D possibly matching TRBD1 (5 bases). V was pared by 6 bases and J by 8 bases, with 14 bases between. The CDR3 length is 13 residues. Germline lookup yields CDR1 MNHEY and CDR2 SVGAGI. CDR3 in DNA: TGTGCCAGCAGATCACAGGATTTCTATGAGCAGTTCTTC. Amino acid sequence: CASRSQDFYEQFF.

The V call is TRBV12-3 or TRBV12-4, the J call TRBJ2-5, with a possible D match to TRBD1 (5 bases). The CDR3 is 13 amino acids. The germline V and J ends were trimmed by 5 bases and 4 bases, with 11 bases remaining between them. The CDR3 nucleotides read TGTGCCAGCAGTATCAGGGCGCGAGAGACCCAGTACTTC. It translates to CASSIRARETQYF.

This clonotype was seen only a few times. The chain recombines TRBV5-1 with TRBJ2-5, with a possible D match to TRBD2 (5 bases). V shed 4 bases and J shed 3 bases, with 13 bases lying between them. From germline, CDR1 is SGHRS and CDR2 YFSETQ. The CDR3 has 14 residues. CDR3 nucleotides: TGCGCCAGCAGCCTAGCCGTGCAGAAAGAGACCCAGTACTTC. It codes for CASSLAVQKETQYF.

This clonotype was observed a handful of times. The chain carries TRBV20-1 and TRBJ2-5; 9 bases are shared with TRBD1. The germline gives CDR1 DFQATT, CDR2 SNEGSKA (reference sequence). The CDR3 consists of 16 residues. V lost 4 bases to trimming and J lost 3 bases; unmatched junction nucleotides: 12. The DNA for the CDR3 is TGCAGTGCTATGGATTCCGGGACAGGGAAGAAAGAGACCCAGTACTTC. Protein product: CSAMDSGTGKKETQYF.